The sequence of this TCR beta chain was determined in a study of blood T cell repertoires in COVID-19. TCRdb keeps only in-frame clones here, not all; method: immunoSEQ multiplex PCR. Altogether about 290,000 clones are present, roughly 90% being singletons, with the ten largest covering about 1.7%. CDR1 and CDR2 (germline): DFQATT, SNEGSKA (reference sequence). This CDR3 contains 15 residues. With 3 bases clipped from V and 5 bases from J, the junction kept 8 bases outside the gene matches. This receptor was taken from a middle-aged woman who had recovered from COVID-19. This chain uses TRBV20-1 with TRBJ2-5; the match to TRBD2 covers 11 bases. The sample consisted of PBMCs or T cells enriched from blood (not recorded which). CDR3 DNA sequence: TGCAGTGCTAGTCCCCTGACTAGCGGGAAGGAGACCCAGTACTTC. Amino acids: CSASPLTSGKETQYF.